The following is a T cell receptor beta chain sequence with its context. V was cut by 6 bases and J by 5 bases, with 14 bases left in between. This CDR3 has 15 amino acids. The germline gives CDR1 KGHSH, CDR2 LQKENI. TCRdb redid the calling of the 5' RACE reads with MiXCR, one entry per CDR3 protein. The table shows under 170,000 distinct CDR3 sequences, with roughly 44% occurring only once. The sample comes from a study of CD8 T cells in ankylosing spondylitis. The receptor comes from a male donor with ankylosing spondylitis. The source material was synovial fluid, either unsorted or a sorted T cell fraction (not recorded which). The rearrangement joins TRBV18 to TRBJ1-6; D call uncertain. For the CDR3, the DNA is TGTGCCAGCTCGCCGACCCCGGGTAATAATTCACCCCTCCACTTT. Its protein is CASSPTPGNNSPLHF.